This T cell receptor beta chain originates from a study of blood T cell repertoires in COVID-19 (dated by TCRdb to the early 2020s). In terms of the full investigation: The collaborator samples originated in the United States, Italy and Spain and spanned the acute and convalescent phases of COVID-19. The material from the prospective study consisted of cDNA or gDNA derived from T cells, B-cell-depleted T cells, or PBMCs. Subjects who had been exposed to COVID-19, were actively infected with it, or had recovered from it provided the deeply sampled blood TCRbeta repertoires that made up the dataset. The repertoires were made available in a free public database intended to serve as a resource for research on the immune response to SARS-CoV-2. Samples came from the ongoing ImmuneRACE study (first 160 participants) plus 1,254 subjects from 6 global collaborators. A de-identified subject ID, COVID-19 status, age in years and sex were almost always included in the sample metadata. HLA class I and class II types, where available, came from metadata supplied by the sample provider rather than from assay-based typing. Study-level results and caveats: The amount of clinical and demographic metadata varied by source and participant and was provided uncurated.

V is pared back by 4 bases and J by 2 bases, with 16 bases lying between the germline termini. From cysteine to phenylalanine, the CDR3 is 15 amino acids long. Just the 45-base CDR3 DNA is kept, in frame starting at base 1. From the germline V gene, CDR1 is SGHRS and CDR2 is YFSETQ. TCRbeta CDR3 regions were amplified from genomic DNA using the immunoSEQ Assay, a bias-controlled multiplex PCR. Concerning the study's data processing: The number of nucleated cells in each sample was estimated by amplification of reference gene primers within the assay. To quantify the absolute abundance of each unique TCRbeta CDR3 rearrangement, sequence reads were collapsed and filtered. For each sample, productive Simpson clonality was calculated by taking the square root of Simpson's diversity index across productive rearrangements. The table comes from immuneACCESS by way of TCRdb, which keeps in-frame sequences with V and J called. Part of the clones is missing from these tables; in studies checked, under half for an unresolved V gene and the rest for unknown reasons. That table is the source of V, J and clone size, and D and trimming were worked out from the DNA. Within this sample are about 82,000 clones, with roughly 82% of them counted one time only. The ten largest make up around 7.3% of the sample.

Each collaborating institution followed its own protocols to collect whole blood in K2EDTA tubes. For TCRbeta analysis, collaborator samples were shipped as frozen whole blood, as isolated PBMCs, or as DNA extracted from either sample type. Comments on this clone: The antigen it binds to is not known. No base quality values were provided; no much bigger clone lies one nucleotide off.

The receptor chain draws on TRBV5-1 and TRBJ2-7, with TRBD2 perhaps the D gene, on 5 matching bases. This sequence was found in a man aged 50-59 years with active or convalescent COVID-19. Sequencing was done on a sample of peripheral blood. The DNA sequence is TGCGCCAGCAGCCTCGTTGCGGGTGCAACCTACGAGCAGTACTTC. It encodes CASSLVAGATYEQYF.